This T cell receptor beta chain derives from a study of T cells in Graves' hyperthyroidism and ophthalmopathy. Amplification of TCR beta CDR3 regions was performed using RNA transcripts as template. First-round RT-PCR of the TCR CDR3 relied on the HTBI primer set. A single record per CDR3 protein comes from TCRdb applying MiXCR to the multiplex PCR reads. The sample carries around 500,000 distinct CDR3 sequences, approximately 23% recorded once. Based on clinical symptoms, serum thyroxine and TRAb, thyroid ultrasound and orbital computed tomography, diagnoses were reached. Trimming took 5 bases from V and 1 from J, leaving 12 bases between them. Germline lookup yields CDR1 MNHNS and CDR2 SASEGT. The CDR3 contains 14 residues. This clonotype was seen at least ten times.

The sample consisted of blood. V usage is TRBV6-1 and J usage is TRBJ2-7; weak D call: TRBD2 (6 bases). The clonotype originates from a woman in her sixties or seventies with Graves' ophthalmopathy. CDR3 sequence reads: CASSRSGGSYEQYF. CDR3 DNA sequence: TGTGCCAGCAGTCGTAGCGGAGGGTCCTACGAGCAGTACTTC.